One sample yielded the 25 T cell receptor beta chains listed below, sequenced in a study of Graves' ophthalmopathy and Graves' hyperthyroidism. Beta-chain TCR CDR3 regions were amplified from RNA transcripts. First-round RT-PCR relied on HTBI primers, and a second-round multiplex PCR came next. From the multiplex PCR reads, TCRdb called clonotypes with MiXCR, one entry per CDR3 protein. The data hold under 250,000 distinct CDR3 sequences, with 29% observed a single time. What was sequenced was peripheral blood. Source of these receptors: a man over 45 with Graves' ophthalmopathy.

This clonotype was picked up many times. The rearrangement uses TRBV7-2 and TRBJ2-5; weak D call: TRBD1 (7 bases). Germline V lookup: CDR1 SGHTA, CDR2 FQGNSA. Deletions cut 7 bases from V and 10 bases from J, with 22 bases between. This CDR3 is built from 14 residues. The CDR3 here is CASIRQGGTEGQYF. The CDR3 nucleotides read TGTGCCAGCATACGACAGGGTGGGACTGAGGGCCAGTACTTC.

This clonotype was seen many times. J is TRBJ1-3 and V is TRBV11-3; 7 bases fit TRBD1. The CDR3 spans 12 residues. Per the germline V gene, CDR1 is SGHNT and CDR2 is YENEEA. V trimming: 5 bases; J trimming: 13 bases; junction bases outside the gene matches: 8. The CDR3 sequence is CASSERQGGIYF. The CDR3 coding sequence is TGTGCCAGCAGCGAACGACAGGGAGGAATATATTTT.

The table lists this clonotype with many counts. The chain employs TRBV2 and TRBJ1-5, with D perhaps TRBD1 (6 bases). Trimming removed 4 bases at V and 4 bases at J, with 8 bases between. This CDR3 is 13 amino acids long. The germline CDR1 and CDR2 sequences are SNHLY and FYNNEI. CDR3 coding DNA: TGTGCCAGCAGTGGACAGGCAAATCAGCCCCAGCATTTT. This encodes CASSGQANQPQHF. The entire variable domain, with the rest obtained from reference TRBV2 and TRBJ1-5, is as follows: EPEVTQTPSHQVTQMGQEVILRCVPISNHLYFYWYRQILGQKVEFLVSFYNNEISEKSEIFDDQFSVERPDGSNFTLKIRSTKLEDSAMYFCASSGQANQPQHFGDGTRLSIL.

The chain has TRBV12-3 or TRBV12-4 and TRBJ1-1; D perhaps matches TRBD1 (6 bases). This CDR3 region has 14 residues. Deletions cut 6 bases from V and 3 bases from J, with 14 bases between. Written as DNA, the CDR3 is TGTGCCAGCAGACAAAGGGAGGGGGACACTGAAGCTTTCTTT. It specifies CASRQREGDTEAFF.

This clonotype was counted ten times or more. The chain is built from TRBV12-3 or TRBV12-4 and TRBJ2-7, with 12 bases lining up with TRBD2. V shed 4 bases, J shed 2 bases, and the junction held 0 bases outside the gene matches. CDR3 size: 14 residues. CDR3 coding DNA: TGTGCCAGCAGTTCTAGCGGGAGGGCCTACGAGCAGTACTTC. Its protein is CASSSSGRAYEQYF.

Many counts were recorded for this clonotype. The chain combines TRBV12-3 or TRBV12-4 with TRBJ2-5; tentative D call: TRBD1 (6 bases). The V end was cut by 2 bases, the J end by 1 base, with 11 bases between. The CDR3 totals 15 residues. For the CDR3, the DNA is TGTGCCAGCAGTTTATGGGACACCCGCCAAGAGACCCAGTACTTC. Translating gives CASSLWDTRQETQYF.

Concerning this clonotype: Compared with germline, one end of the junction differs, possibly owing to a read error. V and J are TRBV6-1 and TRBJ2-7, with TRBD1 matching 8 bases. In germline, CDR1 is MNHNS, CDR2 SASEGT. CDR3 length: 14 amino acids. The CDR3 region is CASREGQGTYEQYF. The CDR3 DNA is TGTGCCAGCAGAGAAGGACAGGGCACCTACGAGCAGTACTTC.

The chain is built from TRBV12-3 or TRBV12-4 and TRBJ1-1; 10 bases align to TRBD1. After removal of 4 bases from V and 4 bases from J, the junction contained 12 bases not matched to a gene. The CDR3 is 17 residues long. The CDR3 bases are TGTGCCAGCAGTTCCAGACAGGGGGCGCGAGATGGCACTGAAGCTTTCTTT. It yields the protein CASSSRQGARDGTEAFF.

The chain links TRBV7-2 to TRBJ2-7, with a tentative D call TRBD2 (7 bases). CDR3 length: 13 amino acids. Per germline, CDR1 SGHTA and CDR2 FQGNSA. V lost 8 bases to trimming and J lost 12 bases, with 23 bases between them. CDR3 region: CASQRPGAGELYF. The CDR3 coding sequence is TGTGCCAGCCAACGACCGGGGGCGGGAGAACTGTACTTC.

J is TRBJ2-5 and V is TRBV6-5; possibly TRBD1 or TRBD2 for D (5 bases each). The CDR3 consists of 14 residues. V lost 0 bases to trimming and J lost 3 bases, with 8 bases between them. CDR1 and CDR2 from the germline V gene are MNHEY and SVGAGI. This chain's CDR3 is CASSYSRGEETQYF. CDR3 nucleotide sequence: TGTGCCAGCAGTTACTCTAGAGGGGAAGAGACCCAGTACTTC.

This clonotype was seen repeatedly, ten times or more. This chain links TRBV19 with TRBJ2-7, with TRBD1 matching over 7 bases. This CDR3 is 10 amino acids long. CDR1 LNHDA and CDR2 SQIVND come from the germline V gene (reference sequence). V lost 11 bases to trimming and J lost 5 bases; unmatched junction nucleotides: 3. CDR3 sequence reads: CARQGNEQYF. The CDR3 coding sequence is TGTGCCCGACAGGGAAACGAGCAGTACTTC.

This clonotype was detected only a few times. This chain joins TRBV4-3 and TRBJ1-2, with a possible D match to TRBD1 (5 bases). Germline CDR1 is LGHNA and CDR2 is YSLEER. V lost 3 bases to trimming and J lost 0 bases, with 11 bases between them. This CDR3 has 15 amino acids. The CDR3 sequence: CASSQAREPNYGYTF. CDR3 nucleotide sequence: TGCGCCAGCAGCCAGGCCAGGGAACCTAACTATGGCTACACCTTC.

This clonotype appeared many times. The chain links TRBV27 to TRBJ1-5; no definite D call. V dropped 9 bases and J dropped 5 bases, with 14 bases sitting between them. The germline V gene has CDR1 MNHEY and CDR2 SMNVEV (reference sequence). The CDR3 sequence is 13 residues long. The CDR3 region has the DNA TGTGCCAGTGCCGACCCCCCATATCAGCCCCAGCATTTT. Translation: CASADPPYQPQHF.

The chain combines TRBV24-1 with TRBJ1-1, with a tentative D call TRBD1 (5 bases). CDR1 KGHDR and CDR2 SFDVKD come from the germline V gene. Trimming removed 3 bases from V and 1 base from J, with 5 bases in between. This CDR3 is built from 13 residues. The CDR3 region has the DNA TGTGCCACCAGTGATAGGGGGAACACTGAAGCTTTCTTT. Translation: CATSDRGNTEAFF.

For this clonotype: An end of the junction differs from the germline gene, which may be a read error. The chain recombines TRBV11-1 with TRBJ1-1; no firm D call. The CDR3 is 15 residues long. In germline, CDR1 is SGHAT, CDR2 FQDESV (reference sequence). This CDR3 reads CAGSVDKGRNTEAFF. CDR3 bases: TGTGCCGGCAGCGTAGACAAGGGTCGGAACACTGAAGCTTTCTTT.

This clonotype was detected ten times or more. V usage is TRBV20-1 and J usage is TRBJ2-5, with 14 bases that match TRBD2. The CDR3 has 14 residues. The trim removed 3 bases at V and 4 bases at J, leaving 1 base unmatched. The germline CDR1 and CDR2 sequences are DFQATT and SNEGSKA (reference sequence). CDR3 in amino acids: CSASGLAGGETQYF. CDR3 nucleotides: TGCAGTGCTAGCGGACTAGCGGGAGGAGAGACCCAGTACTTC.

This clonotype was detected ten times or more. The gene calls are TRBV6-2 or TRBV6-3 and TRBJ1-6; tentative D call: TRBD1 (5 bases). CDR1 and CDR2 from the germline V gene are MNHEY and SVGEGT. V lost 5 bases and J 5 bases, leaving 10 bases between the germline ends. The CDR3 totals 14 residues. The chain's CDR3 is CASSRDGNNSPLHF. CDR3 coding DNA: TGTGCCAGCAGTCGGGACGGCAATAATTCACCCCTCCACTTT.

This clonotype was seen repeatedly, ten times or more. CDR3 sequence reads: CASRADGNTIYF. For the CDR3, the DNA is TGCGCCAGCAGGGCAGATGGAAACACCATATATTTT. The chain employs TRBV5-1 and TRBJ1-3, with D hard to call. V shed 5 bases and J shed 3 bases, with 6 bases lying between them. Germline CDR1 SGHRS, CDR2 YFSETQ. This CDR3 has 12 amino acids.

This clonotype has ten or more counts. CDR3 sequence reads: CASSIAGQGPETQYF. The CDR3 bases are TGTGCCAGTAGTATAGCGGGGCAGGGTCCGGAGACCCAGTACTTC. The chain recombines TRBV19 with TRBJ2-5, with D perhaps matching TRBD1 or TRBD2 (5 bases each). The CDR3 contains 15 residues. The germline CDR1 and CDR2 sequences are LNHDA and SQIVND (reference sequence). Trimming removed 1 base from V and 5 bases from J, with 14 bases in between.

The CDR3 here is CASRPLQGYYGYTF. CDR3 bases: TGTGCCAGCAGGCCACTACAGGGATACTATGGCTACACCTTC. The chain is built from TRBV6-2 or TRBV6-3 and TRBJ1-2; D may be TRBD1 (6 bases). This CDR3 has 14 amino acids. V shed 6 bases and J shed 3 bases, with 14 bases lying between them. Germline V gene data show CDR1 as MNHEY and CDR2 as SVGEGT.

This clonotype was seen many times. V and J are TRBV28 and TRBJ2-5; a weak D match, TRBD1 (7 bases). Germline loops: CDR1 MDHEN, CDR2 SYDVKM. The CDR3 has 15 amino acids. V dropped 5 bases and J dropped 1 base, with 14 bases sitting between them. CDR3 DNA: TGTGCCAGCAGTCCAGGGGGACTGGCCCAAGAGACCCAGTACTTC. It codes for CASSPGGLAQETQYF.

This sequence joins TRBV5-1 and TRBJ1-2; 9 nucleotides line up with TRBD1. The J segment lost 7 bases and the V segment lost 4 bases, leaving 5 bases of the junction unmatched. The germline CDR1 and CDR2 sequences are SGHRS and YFSETQ. The CDR3 runs 13 residues. CDR3 amino acids: CASSQGDRVGYTF. The CDR3 DNA reads TGCGCCAGCAGCCAGGGGGACAGGGTTGGCTACACCTTC.

The sample holds many counts of this clonotype. This chain uses TRBV20-1 with TRBJ1-5; unclear D gene. This CDR3 is 12 amino acids long. Trimming took 6 bases from V and 2 from J, leaving 8 bases between them. Germline lookup yields CDR1 DFQATT and CDR2 SNEGSKA (reference sequence). CDR3 amino acids: CSAGGGNQPQHF. The CDR3 DNA follows: TGCAGTGCCGGCGGGGGCAATCAGCCCCAGCATTTT.

In this sample, this clonotype turned up a few times. This chain links TRBV7-8 with TRBJ2-7, with a possible D match to TRBD1 (7 bases). The CDR3 length is 16 residues. V lost 1 base, J lost 5 bases, and 18 bases lay in between. Germline CDR1 reads SGHVS; CDR2 reads FQNEAQ. The CDR3 nucleotides are TGTGCCAGCAGCTTAGGGGGGGACAGACCAAGCGACGAGCAGTACTTC. Amino acid sequence: CASSLGGDRPSDEQYF.

This clonotype was picked up many times. This chain connects TRBV25-1 to TRBJ2-6, with 11 positions matching TRBD1. Per germline, CDR1 MGHDK and CDR2 SYGVNS. V shed 5 bases, J shed 0 bases, and the junction held 6 bases outside the gene matches. This CDR3 has 18 residues. CDR3 sequence: CASSRRTGGSSGANVLTF. The DNA for the CDR3 is TGTGCCAGCAGTCGGCGGACAGGGGGCAGCTCTGGGGCCAACGTCCTGACTTTC.